A selection of T cell receptor beta chains follows, all from one sample in a study of patients and donors after allogeneic stem cell transplantation. A single record per CDR3 protein comes from TCRdb applying MiXCR to the RT-PCR reads. The repertoire holds roughly 200,000 distinct CDR3 sequences, with 38% as singletons. The sequenced sample consisted of blood, either unsorted or a sorted T cell fraction (not recorded which). These receptors all stem from a human donor who was either an allogeneic HSCT recipient or a stem cell or donor lymphocyte infusion donor (not recorded which). It is not recorded whose cells these are; they may come from a transplant donor. The CDR3 runs from the conserved cysteine through the conserved F or W. D genes are given only for firm matches. Some rows mark clone size as missing; the rest say once, few, many or name a class of expanded clone.

J gene: TRBJ1-1
D gene: .
V gene: TRBV2
clone size: .
CDR3 DNA: TGTGCCAGCAGTGAAGTCGGCAGGAACACTGAAGCTTTCTTT
CDR3 protein: CASSEVGRNTEAFF

J gene: TRBJ1-1
D gene: TRBD1
V gene: TRBV30
clone size: few
CDR3 DNA: TGTGCCTTGACAGGGCTGAACACTGAAGCTTTCTTT
CDR3 protein: CALTGLNTEAFF

J gene: TRBJ2-2
D gene: .
V gene: TRBV2
clone size: few
CDR3 DNA: TGTGCCAGCAGTGACATCGTCTCGAACACCGGGGAGCTGTTTTTT
CDR3 protein: CASSDIVSNTGELFF

J gene: TRBJ1-5
D gene: TRBD1
V gene: TRBV27
clone size: .
CDR3 DNA: TGTGCCAGCAGTCCCCGCCGGGACAGCAAGCATAGCAATCAGCCCCAGCATTTT
CDR3 protein: CASSPRRDSKHSNQPQHF

J gene: TRBJ1-1
D gene: .
V gene: TRBV12-3/TRBV12-4
clone size: few
CDR3 DNA: TGTGCCAGCAGACTCGGGAGAATGAACACTGAAGCTTTCTTT
CDR3 protein: CASRLGRMNTEAFF

J gene: TRBJ1-2
D gene: .
V gene: TRBV5-5
clone size: .
CDR3 DNA: TGTGCCAGCAGCCCCGAGCTCCCTTATGGCTACACCTTC
CDR3 protein: CASSPELPYGYTF

J gene: TRBJ2-1
D gene: .
V gene: TRBV12-3/TRBV12-4
clone size: few
CDR3 DNA: TGTGCCAGCCTGACAGGTTTCTCCTACAATGAGCAGTTCTTC
CDR3 protein: CASLTGFSYNEQFF

J gene: TRBJ2-5
D gene: .
V gene: TRBV9
clone size: .
CDR3 DNA: TGTGCCAGCAGCGCCCCCGGGGAGACCCAGTACTTC
CDR3 protein: CASSAPGETQYF

J gene: TRBJ1-2
D gene: .
V gene: TRBV18
clone size: .
CDR3 DNA: TGTGCCAGCTCACCTGACAGGTTCTATGGCTACACCTTC
CDR3 protein: CASSPDRFYGYTF

J gene: TRBJ1-6
D gene: .
V gene: TRBV9
clone size: .
CDR3 DNA: TGTGCCAGCAGCGTAGACGGGGTTTCGAATTCACCCCTCCACTTT
CDR3 protein: CASSVDGVSNSPLHF

J gene: TRBJ2-3
D gene: .
V gene: TRBV6-6
clone size: .
CDR3 DNA: TGTGCCAGCAGTCCTTACCGGGACCCAAACACAGATACGCAGTATTTT
CDR3 protein: CASSPYRDPNTDTQYF

J gene: TRBJ2-1
D gene: TRBD2
V gene: TRBV27
clone size: .
CDR3 DNA: TGTGCCAGCAGTTTATGGGGCGGGGGGCTAGAAGGTGAGCAGTTCTTC
CDR3 protein: CASSLWGGGLEGEQFF

J gene: TRBJ1-2
D gene: .
V gene: TRBV20-1
clone size: .
CDR3 DNA: TGCAGTGGCAGACAGCAGCAAGGAATAGGGGGCTACACCTTC
CDR3 protein: CSGRQQQGIGGYTF

J gene: TRBJ1-1
D gene: .
V gene: TRBV12-3/TRBV12-4
clone size: .
CDR3 DNA: TGTGCCAGCAGCCCGCGTAAGGGAGTGACTGAAGCTTTCTTT
CDR3 protein: CASSPRKGVTEAFF

J gene: TRBJ2-1
D gene: .
V gene: TRBV7-9
clone size: .
CDR3 DNA: TGTGCCAGCAGCTTCGTTCAGGGGCCACAGGGCAATGAGCAGTTCTTC
CDR3 protein: CASSFVQGPQGNEQFF

J gene: TRBJ1-1
D gene: .
V gene: TRBV4-1
clone size: .
CDR3 DNA: TGCGCCAGCAGCTTTCAAGTATTTTCAGGGCGTCTGAACACTGAAGCTTTCTTT
CDR3 protein: CASSFQVFSGRLNTEAFF

J gene: TRBJ1-2
D gene: .
V gene: TRBV27
clone size: few
CDR3 DNA: TGTGCCAGCAGTCCGCAATCCAACAGGGTGGACGGCTACACCTTC
CDR3 protein: CASSPQSNRVDGYTF

J gene: TRBJ1-1
D gene: .
V gene: TRBV27
clone size: .
CDR3 DNA: TGTGCCAGCAGTACAGGGATGTGGACTGAAGCTTTCTTT
CDR3 protein: CASSTGMWTEAFF

J gene: TRBJ2-7
D gene: .
V gene: TRBV29-1
clone size: once
CDR3 DNA: TGCAGCGTTGCCCCAAGGCTACGGGACAAGCAGTACTTC
CDR3 protein: CSVAPRLRDKQYF

J gene: TRBJ1-1
D gene: .
V gene: TRBV28
clone size: .
CDR3 DNA: TGTGCCAGCAGCCTAGTGAGGACTGAAGCTTTCTTT
CDR3 protein: CASSLVRTEAFF

J gene: TRBJ2-5
D gene: .
V gene: TRBV12-3/TRBV12-4
clone size: .
CDR3 DNA: TGTGCCAGCAGCCGGGGCCAAGAGACCCAGTACTTC
CDR3 protein: CASSRGQETQYF

J gene: TRBJ2-5
D gene: TRBD2
V gene: TRBV5-8
clone size: few
CDR3 DNA: TGTGCCAGCAGCTTGTTGGGGACTACGGTCCAAGAGACCCAGTACTTC
CDR3 protein: CASSLLGTTVQETQYF

J gene: TRBJ2-7
D gene: .
V gene: TRBV29-1
clone size: .
CDR3 DNA: TGCAGCGTTGGTGATCTTACCTACGAGCAGTACTTC
CDR3 protein: CSVGDLTYEQYF

J gene: TRBJ1-3
D gene: .
V gene: TRBV4-2
clone size: .
CDR3 DNA: TGTGCCAGCAGCCAAGGAACTGGAAACACCATATATTTT
CDR3 protein: CASSQGTGNTIYF

J gene: TRBJ1-1
D gene: .
V gene: TRBV20-1
clone size: few
CDR3 DNA: TGCAGTGCTGGGAGACGAGAAGCTTTCTTT
CDR3 protein: CSAGRREAFF

J gene: TRBJ2-2
D gene: .
V gene: TRBV18
clone size: .
CDR3 DNA: TGTGCCAGCTCACCGTTTGACCCCGGGGCGGACACCGGGGAGCTGTTTTTT
CDR3 protein: CASSPFDPGADTGELFF

J gene: TRBJ1-2
D gene: .
V gene: TRBV3-1
clone size: .
CDR3 DNA: TGTGCCAGCAGCCCACCGGATGGAGGGGATGGCTACACCTTC
CDR3 protein: CASSPPDGGDGYTF

J gene: TRBJ2-1
D gene: .
V gene: TRBV7-9
clone size: few
CDR3 DNA: TGTGCCAGCAGCCTAGTGGCAAATGAGCAGTTCTTC
CDR3 protein: CASSLVANEQFF

J gene: TRBJ1-2
D gene: TRBD1
V gene: TRBV20-1
clone size: .
CDR3 DNA: TGCAGTGGTACACCAGGGGGGGACTATGGCTACACCTTC
CDR3 protein: CSGTPGGDYGYTF

J gene: TRBJ2-2
D gene: .
V gene: TRBV7-9
clone size: once
CDR3 DNA: TGTGCCAACAGCCGATTCACCGGGGAGCTGTTTTTT
CDR3 protein: CANSRFTGELFF

J gene: TRBJ1-1
D gene: .
V gene: TRBV5-6
clone size: .
CDR3 DNA: TGTGCCAGCAGCTTGGAACTGAGGGGGACTGAAGCTTTCTTT
CDR3 protein: CASSLELRGTEAFF

J gene: TRBJ2-2
D gene: .
V gene: TRBV12-3/TRBV12-4
clone size: .
CDR3 DNA: TGTGCCAGCAGATCCTATTGGGGCGAAACCGGGGAGCTGTTTTTT
CDR3 protein: CASRSYWGETGELFF

J gene: TRBJ1-2
D gene: TRBD1
V gene: TRBV7-9
clone size: .
CDR3 DNA: TGTGCCAGCAGTCCGGGACAGGGAGTAAATGGCTACACCTTC
CDR3 protein: CASSPGQGVNGYTF

J gene: TRBJ1-5
D gene: .
V gene: TRBV19
clone size: few
CDR3 DNA: TGTGCCAGTAGCGTCAGGGTACCACAGCCCCAGCATTTT
CDR3 protein: CASSVRVPQPQHF

J gene: TRBJ2-7
D gene: .
V gene: TRBV20-1
clone size: .
CDR3 DNA: TGCAGTCCCAACGGGGCAGGAACCTACGAGCAGTACTTC
CDR3 protein: CSPNGAGTYEQYF